A selection of T cell receptor beta chains follows, all from one sample in a study of cytomegalovirus exposure and HLA in healthy donors. Assay: immunoSEQ multiplex PCR; the TCRdb copy retains only in-frame clones and omits some. The sample holds 95,000 to 100,000 clones, around 79% seen once. What was sequenced was PBMCs. These receptors all come from a woman aged 40 to 55 in good health and CMV-seronegative. Each CDR3 is given with its conserved first and last residue. Each record gives: D gene, clone size, J gene, V gene, CDR3 DNA, CDR3 protein. The D gene is left open where the match is weak. The size of a clone is reported for some rows only, either as once, few or many, or as a class for expanded clones.

D: NA
size: NA
J: TRBJ2-6
V: TRBV19
DNA: TGTGCCAGTAGTATTCGGGGAAGCGGGGCCAACGTCCTGACTTTC
CDR3: CASSIRGSGANVLTF

D: TRBD1
size: few
J: TRBJ2-7
V: TRBV2
DNA: TGTGCCAGCTTGACAGGGGGGTCCTACGAGCAGTACTTC
CDR3: CASLTGGSYEQYF

D: TRBD2
size: NA
J: TRBJ2-1
V: TRBV7-9
DNA: TGTGCCAGCAGCTTAGGTCTAGCGGGGGATTTCGATGAGCAGTTCTTC
CDR3: CASSLGLAGDFDEQFF

D: NA
size: few
J: TRBJ2-7
V: TRBV2
DNA: TGTGCCAGCAGACAGGGCTCCTACGAGCAGTACTTC
CDR3: CASRQGSYEQYF

D: NA
size: NA
J: TRBJ2-5
V: TRBV7-9
DNA: TGTTCCAGCAGCCTTTCGGTGGAGACCCAGTACTTC
CDR3: CSSSLSVETQYF

D: TRBD1
size: few
J: TRBJ2-7
V: TRBV11-2
DNA: TGTGCCAGCAGCTTAGCTCTAGGACAGGGGCCCTACGAGCAGTACTTC
CDR3: CASSLALGQGPYEQYF

D: TRBD2
size: NA
J: TRBJ2-5
V: TRBV9
DNA: TGTGCCAGCAGCGTAGAGCCCCTAGCGGGGGGCGGAGAGACCCAGTACTTC
CDR3: CASSVEPLAGGGETQYF

D: TRBD2
size: NA
J: TRBJ2-1
V: TRBV7-9
DNA: TGTGCCAGCAGCTTATCTGCTAGCGGGAGTTACAATGAGCAGTTCTTC
CDR3: CASSLSASGSYNEQFF

D: TRBD2
size: NA
J: TRBJ2-3
V: TRBV7-9
DNA: TGTGCCAGCAGCCTAAGTTCTAGCGGGAGAAGGGGCGCAGATACGCAGTATTTT
CDR3: CASSLSSSGRRGADTQYF

D: NA
size: NA
J: TRBJ2-7
V: TRBV7-2
DNA: TGTGCCAGCAGCCCGACAGGCTACGAGCAGTACTTC
CDR3: CASSPTGYEQYF

D: NA
size: few
J: TRBJ2-4
V: TRBV6-5
DNA: TGTGCCAGCAGTTACCGCGGAAATCTGGAAAACATTCAGTACTTC
CDR3: CASSYRGNLENIQYF

D: TRBD2
size: NA
J: TRBJ2-7
V: TRBV19
DNA: TGTGCCAGTATGGACCCCCGCGGGGGGAACTACGAGCAGTACTTC
CDR3: CASMDPRGGNYEQYF

D: TRBD1
size: once
J: TRBJ2-7
V: TRBV10-3
DNA: TGTGCCATCAGTGACGTGGACAGGGTTTACGAGCAGTACTTC
CDR3: CAISDVDRVYEQYF

D: NA
size: NA
J: TRBJ1-2
V: TRBV6-5
DNA: TGTGCCAGCAGTACTAGTACTGGTGGCTACACCTTC
CDR3: CASSTSTGGYTF

D: NA
size: few
J: TRBJ1-1
V: TRBV30
DNA: TGTGCCTGGAGTGTCCCGGGGGGGAACACTGAAGCTTTCTTT
CDR3: CAWSVPGGNTEAFF

D: NA
size: medium-sized
J: TRBJ1-2
V: TRBV4-3
DNA: TGCGCCAGCAGCCCATCACAGGGTAGCTATGGCTACACCTTC
CDR3: CASSPSQGSYGYTF

D: TRBD2
size: NA
J: TRBJ2-7
V: TRBV19
DNA: TGTGCCAGTAGGGACTCGGGACTACCCTACGAGCAGTACTTC
CDR3: CASRDSGLPYEQYF

D: TRBD2
size: NA
J: TRBJ2-7
V: TRBV4-2
DNA: TGTGCCAGCAGCTCTAGCGGGGGGGCCATCCACGAGCAGTACTTC
CDR3: CASSSSGGAIHEQYF

D: TRBD2
size: few
J: TRBJ2-7
V: TRBV6-6
DNA: TGTGCCAGCAGTTCCCAGCGGGGGTACGAGCAGTACTTC
CDR3: CASSSQRGYEQYF

D: NA
size: NA
J: TRBJ2-2
V: TRBV11-1
DNA: TGTGCCAGCATGCGGCTGCGGGACACCGGGGAGCTGTTTTTT
CDR3: CASMRLRDTGELFF

D: TRBD1
size: once
J: TRBJ1-3
V: TRBV19
DNA: TGTGCCAGTAGTCTTACCCCTATCGACAGGGGTAACACCATATATTTT
CDR3: CASSLTPIDRGNTIYF

D: TRBD1
size: NA
J: TRBJ2-2
V: TRBV5-1
DNA: TGCGCCAGCAGCTTAGGACAGGGGTACACCGGGGAGCTGTTTTTT
CDR3: CASSLGQGYTGELFF

D: TRBD1
size: NA
J: TRBJ1-2
V: TRBV29-1
DNA: TGCAGCGTTGAAGAATGGGGACAGACTAACTATGGCTACACCTTC
CDR3: CSVEEWGQTNYGYTF

D: NA
size: NA
J: TRBJ2-7
V: TRBV27
DNA: TGTGCCAGCAGTTTGGGGCTTTACTACGAGCAGTACTTC
CDR3: CASSLGLYYEQYF

D: NA
size: NA
J: TRBJ1-5
V: TRBV28
DNA: TGTGCCAGCAGTTTCGGGACTCAAGAGAATCAGCCCCAGCATTTT
CDR3: CASSFGTQENQPQHF